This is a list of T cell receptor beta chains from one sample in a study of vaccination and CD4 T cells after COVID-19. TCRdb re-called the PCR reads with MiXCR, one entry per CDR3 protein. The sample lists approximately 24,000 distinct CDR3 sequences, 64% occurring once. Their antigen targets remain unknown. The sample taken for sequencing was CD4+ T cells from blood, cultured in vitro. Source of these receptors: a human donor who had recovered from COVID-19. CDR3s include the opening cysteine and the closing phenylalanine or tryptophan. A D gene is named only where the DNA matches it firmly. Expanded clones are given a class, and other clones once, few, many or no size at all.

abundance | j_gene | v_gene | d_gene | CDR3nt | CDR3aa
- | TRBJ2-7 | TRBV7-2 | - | TGTGCCAGCAGCCGACGCTGGCAGGCAGGCAACTACGAGCAGTACTTC | CASSRRWQAGNYEQYF
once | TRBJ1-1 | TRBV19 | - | TGTGCCAGTACGAAAGCCGGGATGAACACTGAAGCTTTCTTT | CASTKAGMNTEAFF
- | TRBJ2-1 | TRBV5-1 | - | TGCGCCAGCAGACTTGGGAACAGGATCGGCAATGAGCAGTTCTTC | CASRLGNRIGNEQFF
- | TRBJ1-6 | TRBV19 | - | TGTGCCAGTAGTATTAGGACAGCCTTAAATTCACCCCTCCACTTT | CASSIRTALNSPLHF
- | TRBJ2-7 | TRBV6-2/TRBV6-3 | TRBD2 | TGTGCCAGCAGTCCCCTCCTCCGGGGGGGGGACGAGCAGTACTTC | CASSPLLRGGDEQYF
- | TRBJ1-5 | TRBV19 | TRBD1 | TGTGCCAGTAGTACTCAGACAGGGGAGCAGCCCCAGCATTTT | CASSTQTGEQPQHF
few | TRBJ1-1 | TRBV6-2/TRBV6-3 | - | TGTGCCAGCAGTTACTCCCCCGGGGAGGGCCCTGGGACTGAAGCTTTCTTT | CASSYSPGEGPGTEAFF
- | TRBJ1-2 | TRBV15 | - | TGTGCCACCAGCCCACAGGCAGGCTATGGCTACACCTTC | CATSPQAGYGYTF
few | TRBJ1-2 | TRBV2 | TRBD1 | TGTGCCAGCAGTGAAAGGACAGGCCAGAACTATGGCTACACCTTC | CASSERTGQNYGYTF
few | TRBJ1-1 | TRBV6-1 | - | TGTGCCAGCAGTGGGACCGAACTTAGGAACACTGAAGCTTTCTTT | CASSGTELRNTEAFF
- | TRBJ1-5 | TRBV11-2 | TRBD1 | TGTGCCAGCAGCCCGGGACAGCATCAGCCCCAGCATTTT | CASSPGQHQPQHF
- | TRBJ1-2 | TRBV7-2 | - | TGTGCCAGCAGCTCCAGGGGCGACGACTTCTATGGCTACACCTTC | CASSSRGDDFYGYTF
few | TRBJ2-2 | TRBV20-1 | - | TGCAGTGCTAGCGCAGGGGACTTCTACACCGGGGAGCTGTTTTTT | CSASAGDFYTGELFF
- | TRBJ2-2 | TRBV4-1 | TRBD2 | TGCGCCAGCAGCCAGGCGACCGGGACTAGCGGGAGAGCCACCGGGGAGCTGTTTTTT | CASSQATGTSGRATGELFF
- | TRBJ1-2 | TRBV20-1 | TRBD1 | TGCAGTGCTCGGACAGGGGGCAACTATGGCTACACCTTC | CSARTGGNYGYTF
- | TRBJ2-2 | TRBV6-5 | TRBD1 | TGTGCCAGCAGTTCCCTAACAGGGGGCCAAGGGGAGCTGTTTTTT | CASSSLTGGQGELFF
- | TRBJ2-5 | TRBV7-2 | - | TGTGCCAGCAGCTTATCTATCCCTAGCGAGACCCAGTACTTC | CASSLSIPSETQYF
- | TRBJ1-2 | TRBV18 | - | TGTGCCAGCTCACCGGGACGGTCTACCAGCTACACCTTC | CASSPGRSTSYTF
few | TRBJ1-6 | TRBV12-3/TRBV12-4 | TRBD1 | TGTGCCAGCAGTTTAGCGACCGGGACAGGGTCTGGGTCACCCCTCCACTTT | CASSLATGTGSGSPLHF
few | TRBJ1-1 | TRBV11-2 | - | TGTGCCAGCAGCTTATCTTCCAGCAACACTGAAGCTTTCTTT | CASSLSSSNTEAFF
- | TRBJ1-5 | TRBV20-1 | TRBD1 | TGCAGTGCTAAACAGGGGCTTTACAATCAGCCCCAGCATTTT | CSAKQGLYNQPQHF
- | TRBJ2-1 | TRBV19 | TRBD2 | TGTGCCAGTAGTATATTACGCGGGGGTAATGAGCAGTTCTTC | CASSILRGGNEQFF
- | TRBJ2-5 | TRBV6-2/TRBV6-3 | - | TGTGCCAGCAGTTGGTCCGGGGTGGAGACCCAGTACTTC | CASSWSGVETQYF
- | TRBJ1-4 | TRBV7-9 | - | TGTGCCAGCAGCTCCATATATGAGGGAGTTACTAATGAAAAACTGTTTTTT | CASSSIYEGVTNEKLFF
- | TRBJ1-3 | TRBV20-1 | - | TGCAGTGCTAGAGATTCATTTTCTGGAAACACCATATATTTT | CSARDSFSGNTIYF
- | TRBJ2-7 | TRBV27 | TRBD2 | TGTGCCAGCAGCCCCTTTGGGGGGAGGGTTAAACACTACGAGCAGTACTTC | CASSPFGGRVKHYEQYF
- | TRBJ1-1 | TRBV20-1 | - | TGCAGTGCGGTTCGACAGGTCAGGAACACTGAAGCTTTCTTT | CSAVRQVRNTEAFF
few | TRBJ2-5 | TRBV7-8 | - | TGTGCCAGCAGCACCCGGACAGCCGGCGGCGAGACCCAGTACTTC | CASSTRTAGGETQYF
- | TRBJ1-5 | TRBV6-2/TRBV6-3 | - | TGTGCCAGCAGACCCGGGACGTTTAGCAATCAGCCCCAGCATTTT | CASRPGTFSNQPQHF
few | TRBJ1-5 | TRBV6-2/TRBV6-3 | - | TGTGCCAGCAGCTCCAACCTTAATCAGCCCCAGCATTTT | CASSSNLNQPQHF
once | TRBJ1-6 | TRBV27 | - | TGTGCCAGCAGTTTATCATGGACCGGGGGTTCACCCCTCCACTTT | CASSLSWTGGSPLHF
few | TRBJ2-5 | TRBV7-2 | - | TGTGCCAGCAGCGGGCAAGGGTCCGCCGGGGTTGGGACCCAGTACTTC | CASSGQGSAGVGTQYF
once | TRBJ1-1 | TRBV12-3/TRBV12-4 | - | TGTGCCAGCAGTTTAACACTTATGAACACTGAAGCTTTCTTT | CASSLTLMNTEAFF
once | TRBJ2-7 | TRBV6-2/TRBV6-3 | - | TGTGCCAGCACACGGCCGGACAGATACGAGCAGTACTTC | CASTRPDRYEQYF
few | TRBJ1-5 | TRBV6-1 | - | TGTGCCAGCAGCTCAGGGCAGCCCGGAGTAAATCAGCCCCAGCATTTT | CASSSGQPGVNQPQHF
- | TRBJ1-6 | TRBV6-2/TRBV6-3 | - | TGTGCCAGCACCACGGGGTCGTCCGAACCGTCCCTCCACTTT | CASTTGSSEPSLHF
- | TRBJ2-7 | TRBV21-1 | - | TGTGCCAGCAGCCCCCCAATAGGCAGGGTGACAGCGGGAGAGGGGTACGAGCAGTACTTC | CASSPPIGRVTAGEGYEQYF
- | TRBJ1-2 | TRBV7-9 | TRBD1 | TGTGCCAGCAGCCTCCGGACAGGGGAGAGTGGCTACACCTTC | CASSLRTGESGYTF
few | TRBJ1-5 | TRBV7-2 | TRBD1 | TGTGCCAGCAGCTTATCAGGGGGCGTGCGGCAGCCCCAGCATTTT | CASSLSGGVRQPQHF
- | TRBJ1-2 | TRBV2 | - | TGTGCCAGCAGAGTCACGGAATTCTATGGCTACACCTTC | CASRVTEFYGYTF
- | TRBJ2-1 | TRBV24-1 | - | TGTGCCACCAGTGACTCCGGACAGATAAGGGATGAGCAGTTCTTC | CATSDSGQIRDEQFF
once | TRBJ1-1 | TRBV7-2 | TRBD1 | TGTGCCAGCAGCTCCGCCGGGACAGGGGGCTCGAACACTGAAGCTTTCTTT | CASSSAGTGGSNTEAFF
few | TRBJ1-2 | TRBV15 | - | TGTGCCACCAGCAGAGATATGGGGTATGGCTACACCTTC | CATSRDMGYGYTF
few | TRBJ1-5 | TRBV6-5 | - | TGTGCCAGCAGTTACTCCGGGGGGGTTCAGCCCCAGCATTTT | CASSYSGGVQPQHF
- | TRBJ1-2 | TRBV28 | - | TGTGCCAGCACCCAACAGGGATATGGCTACACCTTC | CASTQQGYGYTF
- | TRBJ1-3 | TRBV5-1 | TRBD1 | TGCGCCAGTACGACAGGGGGCTCTGGAAACACCATATATTTT | CASTTGGSGNTIYF
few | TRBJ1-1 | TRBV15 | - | TGTGCCACCAGCAGAGATCGGCAGGGGCCAGAAGCTTTCTTT | CATSRDRQGPEAFF
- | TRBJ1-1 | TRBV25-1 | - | TGTGCCAGCAGTGACTCCAGGACAGTGAACACTGAAGCTTTCTTT | CASSDSRTVNTEAFF
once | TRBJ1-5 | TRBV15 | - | TGTGCCACCAGCAGAGCAGGGCAGGTTTTGCCGGAAATCCATAGCAATCAGCCCCAGCATTTT | CATSRAGQVLPEIHSNQPQHF
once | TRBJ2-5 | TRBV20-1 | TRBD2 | TGCAGTGCGAGCGTTCTAGCGGAGTCCCCCCAGTACTTC | CSASVLAESPQYF
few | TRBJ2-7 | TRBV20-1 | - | TGCAGTGGGAGAAAGGGGACTGCCTACGAGCAGTACTTC | CSGRKGTAYEQYF
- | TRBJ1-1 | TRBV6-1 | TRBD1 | TGTGCCAGCGGGGACAGGGGGCGGGATGCTTTCTTT | CASGDRGRDAFF
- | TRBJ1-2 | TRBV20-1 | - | TGCAGTGCTAGAGATATCTTGGGCGAGACTAAACAGGGCTACACCTTC | CSARDILGETKQGYTF
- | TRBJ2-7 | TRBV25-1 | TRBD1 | TGTGCCAGCAGTGAGGCCGGGACAGGGGGCCACGAGCAGTACTTC | CASSEAGTGGHEQYF
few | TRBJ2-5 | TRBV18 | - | TGTGCCAGCTCGCCGGGACTCGGGCAGACCCAGTACTTC | CASSPGLGQTQYF